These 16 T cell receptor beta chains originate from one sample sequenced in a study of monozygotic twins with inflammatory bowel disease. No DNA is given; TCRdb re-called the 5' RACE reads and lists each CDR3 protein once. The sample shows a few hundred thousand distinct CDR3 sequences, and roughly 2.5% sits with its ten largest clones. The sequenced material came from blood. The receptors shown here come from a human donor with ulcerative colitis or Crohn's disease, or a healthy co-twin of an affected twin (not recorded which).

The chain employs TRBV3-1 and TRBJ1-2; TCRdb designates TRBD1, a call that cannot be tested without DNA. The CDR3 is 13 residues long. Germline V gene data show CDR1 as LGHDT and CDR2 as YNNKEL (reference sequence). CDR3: CASSQQGNYGYTF.

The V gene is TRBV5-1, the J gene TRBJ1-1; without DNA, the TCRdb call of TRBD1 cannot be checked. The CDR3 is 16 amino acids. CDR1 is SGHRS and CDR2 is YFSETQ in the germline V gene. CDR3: CASSLWGTQGIGEAFF.

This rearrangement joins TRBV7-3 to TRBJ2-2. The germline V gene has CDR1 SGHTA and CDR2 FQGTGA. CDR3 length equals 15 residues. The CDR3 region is CASSLNAGSTGELFF.

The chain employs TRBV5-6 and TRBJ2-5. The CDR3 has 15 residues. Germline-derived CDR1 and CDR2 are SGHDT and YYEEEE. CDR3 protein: CASSRSPARQETQYF. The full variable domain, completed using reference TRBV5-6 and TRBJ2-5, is DAGVTQSPTHLIKTRGQQVTLRCSPKSGHDTVSWYQQALGQGPQFIFQYYEEEERQRGNFPDRFSGHQFPNYSSELNVNALLLGDSALYLCASSRSPARQETQYFGPGTRLLVL.

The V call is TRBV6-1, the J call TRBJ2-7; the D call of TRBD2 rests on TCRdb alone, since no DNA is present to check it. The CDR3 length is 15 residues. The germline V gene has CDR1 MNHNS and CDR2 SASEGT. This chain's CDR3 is CASSRGGMSSYEQYF.

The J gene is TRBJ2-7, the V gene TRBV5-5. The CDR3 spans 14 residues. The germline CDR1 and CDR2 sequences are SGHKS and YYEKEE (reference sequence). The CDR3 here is CASSLGPTSYEQYF.

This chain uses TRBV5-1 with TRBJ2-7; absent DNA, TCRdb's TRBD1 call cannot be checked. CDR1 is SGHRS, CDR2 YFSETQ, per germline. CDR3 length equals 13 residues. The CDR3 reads CASSNGRGPEQYF. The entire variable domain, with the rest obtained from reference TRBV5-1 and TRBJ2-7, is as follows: KAGVTQTPRYLIKTRGQQVTLSCSPISGHRSVSWYQQTPGQGLQFLFEYFSETQRNKGNFPGRFSGRQFSNSRSEMNVSTLELGDSALYLCASSNGRGPEQYFGPGTRLTVT.

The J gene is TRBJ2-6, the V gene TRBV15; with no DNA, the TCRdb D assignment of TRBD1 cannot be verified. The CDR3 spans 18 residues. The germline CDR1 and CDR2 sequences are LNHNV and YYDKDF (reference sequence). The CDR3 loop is CATSIDSRLSSGANVLTF.

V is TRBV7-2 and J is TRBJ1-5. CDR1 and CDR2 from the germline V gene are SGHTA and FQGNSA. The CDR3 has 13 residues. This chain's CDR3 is CASSAKRSGPQHF.

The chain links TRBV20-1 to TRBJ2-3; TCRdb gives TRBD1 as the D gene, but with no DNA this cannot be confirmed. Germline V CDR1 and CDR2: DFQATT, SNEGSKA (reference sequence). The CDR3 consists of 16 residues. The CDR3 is CSARDRAGLPTDTQYF.

The CDR3 loop reads CASSPLTSGTTSYEQYF. The genes are TRBV7-9 and TRBJ2-7; TCRdb returns TRBD2, unconfirmable since there is no DNA. This CDR3 comprises 17 residues. Germline V gives CDR1 SEHNR, CDR2 FQNEAQ (reference sequence). Combining the CDR3 with reference TRBV7-9 and TRBJ2-7 gives the whole variable domain DTGVSQNPRHKITKRGQNVTFRCDPISEHNRLYWYRQTLGQGPEFLTYFQNEAQLEKSRLLSDRFSAERPKGSFSTLEIQRTEQGDSAMYLCASSPLTSGTTSYEQYFGPGTRLTVT.

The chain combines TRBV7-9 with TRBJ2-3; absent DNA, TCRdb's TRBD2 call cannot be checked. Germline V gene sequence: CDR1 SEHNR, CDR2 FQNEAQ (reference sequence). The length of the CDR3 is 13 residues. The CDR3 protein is CASILPREGTQYF. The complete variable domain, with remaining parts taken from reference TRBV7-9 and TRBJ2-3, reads DTGVSQNPRHKITKRGQNVTFRCDPISEHNRLYWYRQTLGQGPEFLTYFQNEAQLEKSRLLSDRFSAERPKGSFSTLEIQRTEQGDSAMYLCASILPREGTQYFGPGTRLTVL.

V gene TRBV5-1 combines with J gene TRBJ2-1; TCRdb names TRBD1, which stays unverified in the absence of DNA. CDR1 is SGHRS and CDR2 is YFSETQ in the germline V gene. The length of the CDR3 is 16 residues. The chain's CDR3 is CASSFPGTGVYNEQFF.

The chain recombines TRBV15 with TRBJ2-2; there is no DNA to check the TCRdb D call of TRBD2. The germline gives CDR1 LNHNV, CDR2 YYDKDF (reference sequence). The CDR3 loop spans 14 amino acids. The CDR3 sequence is CATMPEGDTGELFF.

CDR3 sequence: CASSKTSAKYNEQFF. The chain links TRBV5-1 to TRBJ2-1; TCRdb's D call, TRBD2, is unchecked because there is no DNA. Per germline, CDR1 SGHRS and CDR2 YFSETQ. CDR3 size: 15 residues.

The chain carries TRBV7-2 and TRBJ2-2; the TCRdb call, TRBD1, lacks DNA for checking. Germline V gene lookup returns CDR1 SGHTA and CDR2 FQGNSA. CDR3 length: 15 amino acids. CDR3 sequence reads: CASSLELGPTGELFF.